This T cell receptor (beta chain) was sequenced in a study of breast tumors, draining lymph nodes, adjacent tissues. TCRdb reprocessed the multiplex PCR reads via MiXCR and lists one record per CDR3 protein. Altogether approximately 180,000 distinct CDR3 sequences are present, roughly 35% being singletons, with the ten largest covering less than 4%. Germline V gene data show CDR1 as SGHKS and CDR2 as YYEKEE (reference sequence). Trimming took 0 bases from V and 5 from J, leaving 12 bases between them. The CDR3 contains 15 residues. Breast cancer patients provided tissue from their axillary draining lymph nodes. Overall study results and limits: That most tumor T cells come from lymph nodes remained unproven. The data were judged consistent with most tumor T cells coming from lymph node and expanding in tumor. Tumor repertoires ranked between lymph nodes and nontumor tissue in diversity, with V and J gene preferences.

This clonotype appeared many times. As yet, its antigen is unknown. This clonotype was sampled from a female donor with breast cancer. Some clones in this sample may be carry-over from other donors' samples. Sequenced sample: axillary lymph node tissue. V usage is TRBV5-5 and J usage is TRBJ2-1, with a tentative D call TRBD2 (6 bases). CDR3 sequence reads: CASSLGLSGNNEQFF. Here the CDR3 DNA reads TGTGCCAGCAGCTTGGGGCTTAGCGGAAACAATGAGCAGTTCTTC.